Listed here are 9 T cell receptor beta chains from one sample, sequenced in a study of early T cells in non-severe SARS-CoV-2 infection. TCRdb reanalysed the 5' RACE reads using MiXCR and keeps one entry per CDR3 protein. Among about 61,000 distinct CDR3 sequences listed, approximately 10% were seen once. Source material: whole blood. The receptors were gathered from an adult who was a healthcare worker with PCR-confirmed SARS-CoV-2 infection or an uninfected control (not recorded which).

At least ten counts were recorded for this clonotype. The chain is built from TRBV10-3 and TRBJ2-7, with D tentatively TRBD1 or TRBD2 (5 bases each). Trimming took off 4 bases at V and 4 bases at J, with 14 bases between the two ends. Per germline, CDR1 ENHRY and CDR2 SYGVKD. There are 14 residues in the CDR3. The CDR3 DNA is TGTGCCATCAGTGTCAGGGAGAGTCGGTACGAGCAGTACTTC. Translation gives CAISVRESRYEQYF.

There are a few counts of this clonotype. The chain uses TRBV7-2 and TRBJ2-7; 9 nucleotides agree with TRBD1. Germline V gives CDR1 SGHTA, CDR2 FQGNSA. V lost 6 bases and J lost 2; bases outside the gene matches: 8. The CDR3 is made up of 15 amino acids. CDR3 loop: CASSFGQGRTYEQYF. CDR3 sequence (DNA): TGTGCCAGCAGTTTTGGACAGGGGCGAACCTACGAGCAGTACTTC.

This clonotype was observed many times. The chain carries TRBV15 and TRBJ2-7; either TRBD1 or TRBD2 may supply D (5 bases each). The CDR3 is 16 residues long. V was clipped by 0 bases and J by 3 bases, with 15 bases between them. Germline V gene lookup returns CDR1 LNHNV and CDR2 YYDKDF (reference sequence). CDR3 protein: CATSRDGWQGDYEQYF. The CDR3 DNA is TGTGCCACCAGCAGAGATGGGTGGCAGGGAGACTACGAGCAGTACTTC.

This clonotype was detected many times. This chain links TRBV20-1 with TRBJ2-3, with D unresolved. CDR1 DFQATT and CDR2 SNEGSKA come from the germline V gene (reference sequence). V lost 3 bases to trimming and J lost 2 bases, with 12 bases between them. The CDR3 contains 14 residues. The CDR3 nucleotides are TGCAGTGCTAGGACGGAAGCCAACACAGATACGCAGTATTTT. This codes for CSARTEANTDTQYF.

Many counts were recorded for this clonotype. The CDR3 sequence: CASSLGQGGDTQYF. CDR3 DNA sequence: TGTGCCAGCAGCTTGGGACAGGGGGGAGATACGCAGTATTTT. This sequence joins TRBV5-4 and TRBJ2-3; 9 bases match TRBD1. The CDR3 totals 14 residues. The J segment lost 5 bases and the V segment lost 0 bases, leaving 1 base of the junction unmatched. The germline V gene encodes CDR1 SGHNT and CDR2 YYREEE (reference sequence).

The chain is built from TRBV5-6 and TRBJ2-3; D not resolved. The germline V gene has CDR1 SGHDT and CDR2 YYEEEE. The V end was cut by 0 bases, the J end by 3 bases, with 8 bases between. The CDR3 loop spans 14 amino acids. CDR3: CASSLDQLTDTQYF. CDR3 coding DNA: TGTGCCAGCAGCTTGGACCAATTGACAGATACGCAGTATTTT.

In this sample, this clonotype turned up many times. The rearrangement uses TRBV12-3 or TRBV12-4 and TRBJ1-1; no definite D call. With 3 bases removed from V and 1 base from J, the gap between germline ends came to 15 bases. The CDR3 runs 16 residues. In nucleotides, the CDR3 is TGTGCCAGCAGTTTGTTGACCGCCTCACCGAACACTGAAGCTTTCTTT. This sequence encodes CASSLLTASPNTEAFF.

This clonotype was picked up many times. The chain links TRBV11-2 to TRBJ2-2; D might be TRBD1 or TRBD2, each matching 5 bases. Trimming stripped 5 bases from V and 9 bases from J, with 19 bases between. Germline CDR1 and CDR2: SGHAT and FQNNGV. This CDR3 is 15 amino acids long. CDR3 sequence: CASSLWGRLTRELFF. CDR3 sequence (DNA): TGTGCCAGCAGCCTATGGGGACGGCTAACCCGGGAGCTGTTTTTT. Full variable domain (outside the CDR3, taken from reference TRBV11-2 and TRBJ2-2): EAGVAQSPRYKIIEKRQSVAFWCNPISGHATLYWYQQILGQGPKLLIQFQNNGVVDDSQLPKDRFSAERLKGVDSTLKIQPAKLEDSAVYLCASSLWGRLTRELFFGEGSRLTVL.

In this sample, this clonotype turned up once. A much larger clonotype is one base distant, so this may be a read error. This CDR3 fails to terminate in the conserved phenylalanine or tryptophan, so it likely reflects a read error. In nucleotides, the CDR3 is TGTGCCAGCTCACCCCACCATGGGGAGGACGGGGAGCTGTTTTTA. It yields the protein CASSPHHGEDGELFL. The genes are TRBV18 and TRBJ2-2; TRBD2 might be the D (6 bases). The CDR3 is made up of 15 amino acids. CDR1 KGHSH and CDR2 LQKENI come from the germline V gene. V lost 3 bases and J 7 bases, leaving 15 bases between the germline ends.